This T cell receptor beta chain is from a study of breast tumors, draining lymph nodes, adjacent tissues. This CDR3 comprises 20 residues. The V and J ends lost 5 bases and 0 bases, in that order; junction bases with no gene match: 14. Breast cancer patients provided tissue from their axillary draining lymph nodes. Via MiXCR, TCRdb re-called the multiplex PCR reads, giving one row per CDR3 protein. The sample records 100,000 to 150,000 distinct CDR3 sequences, around 22% being singletons. General study findings and limits: Data fit most tumor T cells coming from lymph node, expanding in tumor. Tumors had less TCR diversity than lymph nodes, more than nontumor tissue.

This clonotype was observed many times. The antigen remains undetermined. This sequence originates from a female donor with breast cancer. Some clones in this sample may be carry-over from other donors' samples. The J gene is TRBJ1-6, the V gene TRBV12-3 or TRBV12-4, with 9 positions matching TRBD1. Sequences were obtained from axillary lymph node tissue. The DNA for the CDR3 is TGTGCCAGCAGTCCGGACACAGGGGGCGTAACCAGCTCCTATAATTCACCCCTCCACTTT. This gives the protein CASSPDTGGVTSSYNSPLHF.